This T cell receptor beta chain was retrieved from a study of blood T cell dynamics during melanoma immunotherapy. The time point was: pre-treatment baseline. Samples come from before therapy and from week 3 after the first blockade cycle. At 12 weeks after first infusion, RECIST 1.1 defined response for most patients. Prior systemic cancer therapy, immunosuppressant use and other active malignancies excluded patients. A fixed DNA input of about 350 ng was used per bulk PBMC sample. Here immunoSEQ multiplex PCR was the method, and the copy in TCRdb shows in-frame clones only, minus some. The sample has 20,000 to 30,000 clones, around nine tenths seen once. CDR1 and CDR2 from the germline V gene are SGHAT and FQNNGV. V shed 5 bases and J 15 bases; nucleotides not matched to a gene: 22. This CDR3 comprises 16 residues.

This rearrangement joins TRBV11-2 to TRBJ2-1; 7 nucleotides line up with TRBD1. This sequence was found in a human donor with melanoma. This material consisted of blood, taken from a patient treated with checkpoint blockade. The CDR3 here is CASSPPHRGPKSGPFF. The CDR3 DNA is TGTGCCAGCAGCCCTCCCCACAGGGGCCCCAAGAGTGGGCCGTTCTTC. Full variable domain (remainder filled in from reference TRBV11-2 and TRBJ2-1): EAGVAQSPRYKIIEKRQSVAFWCNPISGHATLYWYQQILGQGPKLLIQFQNNGVVDDSQLPKDRFSAERLKGVDSTLKIQPAKLEDSAVYLCASSPPHRGPKSGPFFGPGTRLTVL.